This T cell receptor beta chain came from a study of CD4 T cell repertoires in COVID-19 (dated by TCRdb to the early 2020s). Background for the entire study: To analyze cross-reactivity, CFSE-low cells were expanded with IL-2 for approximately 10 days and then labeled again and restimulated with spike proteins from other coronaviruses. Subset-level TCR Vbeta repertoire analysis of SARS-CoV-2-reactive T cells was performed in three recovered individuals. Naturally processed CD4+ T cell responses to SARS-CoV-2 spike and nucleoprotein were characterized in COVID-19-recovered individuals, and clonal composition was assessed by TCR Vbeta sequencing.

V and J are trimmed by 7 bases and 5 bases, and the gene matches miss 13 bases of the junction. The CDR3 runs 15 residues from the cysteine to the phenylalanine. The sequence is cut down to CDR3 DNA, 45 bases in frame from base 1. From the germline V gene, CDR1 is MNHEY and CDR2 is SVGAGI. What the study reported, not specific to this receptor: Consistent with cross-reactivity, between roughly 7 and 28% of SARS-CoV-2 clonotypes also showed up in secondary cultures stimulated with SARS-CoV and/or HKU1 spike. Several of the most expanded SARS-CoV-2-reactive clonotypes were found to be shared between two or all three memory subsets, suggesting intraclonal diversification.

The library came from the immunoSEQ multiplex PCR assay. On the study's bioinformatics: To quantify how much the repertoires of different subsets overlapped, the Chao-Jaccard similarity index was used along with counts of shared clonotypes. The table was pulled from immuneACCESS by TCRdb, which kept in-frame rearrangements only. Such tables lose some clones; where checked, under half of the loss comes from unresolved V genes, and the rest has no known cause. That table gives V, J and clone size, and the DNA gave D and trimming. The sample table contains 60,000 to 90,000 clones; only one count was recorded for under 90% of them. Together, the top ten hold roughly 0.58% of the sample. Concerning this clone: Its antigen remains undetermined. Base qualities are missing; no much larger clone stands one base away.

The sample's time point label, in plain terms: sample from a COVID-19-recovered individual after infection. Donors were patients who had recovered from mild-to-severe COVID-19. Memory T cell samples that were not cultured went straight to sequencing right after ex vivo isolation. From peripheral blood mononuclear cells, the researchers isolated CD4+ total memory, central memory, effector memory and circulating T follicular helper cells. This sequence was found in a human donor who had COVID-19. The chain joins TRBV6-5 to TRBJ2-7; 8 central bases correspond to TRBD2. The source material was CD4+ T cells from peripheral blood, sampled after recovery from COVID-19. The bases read TGTGCCAGCACCGCTGGGAAAGCGGGAGAAGACGAGCAGTACTTC. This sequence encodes CASTAGKAGEDEQYF.